One and the same sample provided the 9 T cell receptor beta chains below, sequenced in a study of neurological immune-mediated disorders. Using its own MiXCR run on the 5' RACE reads, TCRdb lists one record per CDR3 protein. The sample yields about 40,000 distinct CDR3 sequences, 2.5% seen once. The sequenced material came from PBMCs. The receptors were sampled from a man in his forties or fifties with multiple sclerosis.

This clonotype was detected many times. The V gene is TRBV29-1, the J gene TRBJ2-5; TRBD2 might be the D (6 bases). The CDR3 is 12 residues long. Germline-derived CDR1 and CDR2 are SQVTM and ANQGSEA. Trimming removed 5 bases from V and 2 bases from J, with 9 bases in between. The CDR3 sequence: CSVRRGQETQYF. The CDR3 region has the DNA TGCAGCGTTAGGAGGGGACAAGAGACCCAGTACTTC. The full variable domain, in which reference TRBV29-1 and TRBJ2-5 provide the parts outside the CDR3, is SAVISQKPSRDICQRGTSLTIQCQVDSQVTMMFWYRQQPGQSLTLIATANQGSEATYESGFVIDKFPISRPNLTFSTLTVSNMSPEDSSIYLCSVRRGQETQYFGPGTRLLVL.

This clonotype was recorded many times. V gene TRBV5-5 combines with J gene TRBJ2-7; 7 bases agree with TRBD2. V trimming: 0 bases; J trimming: 2 bases; junction bases outside the gene matches: 2. The CDR3 has 14 residues. CDR1 is SGHKS and CDR2 is YYEKEE in the germline V gene (reference sequence). The CDR3 is CASSLVAGAYEQYF. CDR3 nucleotide sequence: TGTGCCAGCAGCTTGGTTGCGGGGGCCTACGAGCAGTACTTC. The full variable domain, rest sourced from reference TRBV5-5 and TRBJ2-7, is DAGVTQSPTHLIKTRGQQVTLRCSPISGHKSVSWYQQVLGQGPQFIFQYYEKEERGRGNFPDRFSARQFPNYSSELNVNALLLGDSALYLCASSLVAGAYEQYFGPGTRLTVT.

In its sample, this clonotype was seen many times. The chain combines TRBV7-3 with TRBJ2-2; no definite D call. The CDR3 totals 13 residues. Trimming removed 2 bases from V and 4 bases from J, with 5 bases in between. Germline V CDR1 and CDR2: SGHTA, FQGTGA. In nucleotides, the CDR3 is TGTGCCAGCAGCTTATACCTCACCGGGGAGCTGTTTTTT. Protein sequence: CASSLYLTGELFF. The variable domain in full, with the rest retrieved from reference TRBV7-3 and TRBJ2-2, is GAGVSQTPSNKVTEKGKYVELRCDPISGHTALYWYRQSLGQGPEFLIYFQGTGAADDSGLPNDRFFAVRPEGSVSTLKIQRTERGDSAVYLCASSLYLTGELFFGEGSRLTVL.

This clonotype has a count of ten or more. This chain uses TRBV7-2 with TRBJ1-5, with a weak D call TRBD1 (6 bases). Deletions cut 1 base from V and 7 bases from J, with 8 bases between. The CDR3 loop spans 13 amino acids. The germline gives CDR1 SGHTA, CDR2 FQGNSA. CDR3 DNA: TGTGCCAGCAGCTTAGAAGGGGGACAGCCCCAGCATTTT. Residues: CASSLEGGQPQHF. Filled out from reference TRBV7-2 and TRBJ1-5, the complete variable domain reads GAGVSQSPSNKVTEKGKDVELRCDPISGHTALYWYRQSLGQGLEFLIYFQGNSAPDKSGLPSDRFSAERTGGSVSTLTIQRTQQEDSAVYLCASSLEGGQPQHFGDGTRLSIL.

This clonotype was seen a few times. Mismatch with germline at one junction end may stem from a read error. The chain has TRBV12-3 or TRBV12-4 and TRBJ1-5; TRBD1 might be the D (6 bases). The CDR3 is 15 residues long. The CDR3 sequence: CASSLARGGNQPQNF. In DNA, the CDR3 is TGTGCCAGCAGTTTGGCCAGGGGCGGGAATCAGCCCCAGAATTTT.

At least ten counts were recorded for this clonotype. The chain couples TRBV7-2 to TRBJ2-5, with a possible D match to TRBD1 (6 bases). CDR3 size: 13 residues. The germline CDR1 and CDR2 sequences are SGHTA and FQGNSA. Between the trimmed V and J ends, which lost 7 bases and 2 bases, there was a span of 11 bases. The CDR3 sequence is CASNFDRQETQYF. CDR3 bases: TGTGCCAGCAACTTCGACAGGCAAGAGACCCAGTACTTC.

This clonotype occurred many times. The gene calls are TRBV20-1 and TRBJ1-5; the D gene is possibly TRBD1 (6 bases). The V and J ends lost 6 bases and 1 base respectively, with 13 bases between them. The CDR3 runs 14 residues. The germline gives CDR1 DFQATT, CDR2 SNEGSKA (reference sequence). The chain's CDR3 is CSAEQGRSNQPQHF. Written as DNA, the CDR3 is TGCAGTGCGGAACAGGGTAGGAGCAATCAGCCCCAGCATTTT.

The table lists this clonotype with many counts. V and J are TRBV29-1 and TRBJ1-1, with D perhaps TRBD1 (6 bases). Trimming removed 6 bases at V and 11 bases at J, with 16 bases between. The CDR3 runs to 11 residues. Germline-derived CDR1 and CDR2 are SQVTM and ANQGSEA. For the CDR3, the DNA is TGCAGCGTCCTGGACTGGAGGGGGGCTTTCTTT. Translating gives CSVLDWRGAFF.

The sample holds many counts of this clonotype. V and J are TRBV5-8 and TRBJ2-2; 14 bases map to TRBD2. V shed 0 bases, J shed 4 bases, and the junction held 5 bases outside the gene matches. The germline V gene encodes CDR1 SGHTS and CDR2 YDEGEE. The CDR3 runs to 18 residues. Written as DNA, the CDR3 is TGTGCCAGCAGCTTGGAAGGGACTAGCGGGGGTGGCACCGGGGAGCTGTTTTTT. This gives the protein CASSLEGTSGGGTGELFF. The whole variable domain, filled in from reference TRBV5-8 and TRBJ2-2, reads EAGVTQSPTHLIKTRGQQATLRCSPISGHTSVYWYQQALGLGLQFLLWYDEGEERNRGNFPPRFSGRQFPNYSSELNVNALELEDSALYLCASSLEGTSGGGTGELFFGEGSRLTVL.